One and the same sample provided the 29 T cell receptor beta chains below, sequenced in a study of blood T cells in healthy people across ages. For the second PCR, which ran for about 6 to 11 cycles, a sample-barcoded 5' primer and a J-beta primer mix were used. TCRdb re-derived calls from the 5' RACE reads in MiXCR, one entry per CDR3 protein. The sample contains about 720,000 distinct CDR3 sequences, roughly 25% of which appear only once. This sample also appeared in a second study, on T cells of mothers and their children.

The sequenced material came from blood. The source is a boy aged 10-17 years in good health.

This clonotype was observed a handful of times. The rearrangement links TRBV6-4 to TRBJ1-5; 7 positions match TRBD1. The CDR3 runs to 18 residues. V lost 1 base and J lost 0; bases outside the gene matches: 9. Per germline, CDR1 MRHNA and CDR2 SNTAGT. The CDR3 DNA sequence: TGTGCCAGCAGTGACTATTCGACAGGGAACCGTAGCAATCAGCCCCAGCATTTT. Amino acids: CASSDYSTGNRSNQPQHF.

The chain combines TRBV28 with TRBJ2-7; D possibly matches TRBD1 or TRBD2 (5 bases each). The CDR3 covers 12 residues. The germline V gene encodes CDR1 MDHEN and CDR2 SYDVKM. V was shortened by 8 bases and J by 7 bases, with 15 bases between the two germline ends. The CDR3 sequence is CASGTRLWEQYF. CDR3 coding DNA: TGTGCCAGCGGGACCAGGTTGTGGGAGCAGTACTTC.

This clonotype was seen more than once but under ten times. The V gene is TRBV12-3 or TRBV12-4, the J gene TRBJ1-2; 11 bases fit TRBD1. With V trimmed by 10 bases and J by 8 bases, 12 bases remained unmatched. The CDR3 spans 14 residues. The CDR3: CATRWTGGAGGYTF. The CDR3 DNA follows: TGTGCCACAAGATGGACAGGGGGCGCGGGGGGCTACACCTTC.

CDR3 coding DNA: TGTGCCAGCTCACCCACAGGGATCCTCTCCTACGAGCAGTACTTC. This codes for CASSPTGILSYEQYF. This chain uses TRBV18 with TRBJ2-7; maybe TRBD1 (6 bases). CDR1 is KGHSH, CDR2 LQKENI, per germline. With 3 bases removed from V and 0 bases from J, the gap between germline ends came to 12 bases. The CDR3 consists of 15 residues.

This clonotype was recorded a few times. The CDR3 nucleotides are TGTGCCAGCAGCTCGAGCGGGGGCCACGGATGGGATACGCAGTATTTT. As protein: CASSSSGGHGWDTQYF. This rearrangement joins TRBV7-9 to TRBJ2-3, with TRBD2 matching 8 bases. The V and J ends lost 4 bases and 6 bases, in that order; junction bases with no gene match: 12. CDR3 length: 16 residues. Germline V gene sequence: CDR1 SEHNR, CDR2 FQNEAQ (reference sequence).

The table lists this clonotype with a few counts. J is TRBJ2-5 and V is TRBV15, with 8 bases aligning to TRBD1. Unmatched junction bases numbered 3, after V lost 5 bases and J lost 1 base. This CDR3 has 14 residues. Germline CDR1 reads LNHNV; CDR2 reads YYDKDF (reference sequence). CDR3 sequence (DNA): TGTGCCACCAGCCGGGGACAGGTCCAAGAGACCCAGTACTTC. Amino acid sequence: CATSRGQVQETQYF.

This clonotype was recorded a few times. The rearrangement uses TRBV6-5 and TRBJ2-5, with D perhaps TRBD1 (5 bases). Judging by the DNA end, TRBJ2-7 fits better; the J call may be wrong. Germline values: CDR1 MNHEY, CDR2 SVGAGI. The CDR3 has 14 residues. The DNA for the CDR3 is TGTGCCAGCAGTTACGCAGGGCCATCCTACGAGCAGTACTTC. Protein sequence: CASSYAGPSYEQYF.

This clonotype was detected only a few times. This rearrangement joins TRBV28 to TRBJ1-3; no clear D. V gave up 5 bases and J gave up 3 bases, with 14 bases separating them. The CDR3 length is 15 residues. CDR1 and CDR2 (germline): MDHEN, SYDVKM. DNA for the CDR3: TGTGCCAGCAGTCACCCCACAGACTTTGGAAACACCATATATTTT. Its translation is CASSHPTDFGNTIYF.

The CDR3 nucleotides read TGTGCCAGCAGTGAAAGTCCGGGCAGGGTGAGCGGCTACACCTTC. It encodes CASSESPGRVSGYTF. The V and J genes are TRBV2 and TRBJ1-2; TRBD1 might be the D (5 bases). The V gene lost 2 bases and the J gene lost 8 bases, with 18 bases spanning the gap. Germline V gene sequence: CDR1 SNHLY, CDR2 FYNNEI. The CDR3 covers 15 residues.

The CDR3 protein is CASSPGQGRNEKLFF. DNA for the CDR3: TGTGCCAGCTCACCGGGGCAGGGCCGAAATGAAAAACTGTTTTTT. This chain connects TRBV18 to TRBJ1-4, with D maybe TRBD1 (5 bases). The V end was cut by 3 bases, the J end by 5 bases, with 13 bases between. This CDR3 is built from 15 residues. Germline V gene lookup returns CDR1 KGHSH and CDR2 LQKENI.

This clonotype occurred many times. CDR3 sequence: CASSSTGTTEETQYF. The CDR3 DNA follows: TGCGCCAGCAGCTCCACTGGGACTACGGAAGAGACCCAGTACTTC. This rearrangement joins TRBV5-1 to TRBJ2-5; 7 bases match TRBD2. Germline V gives CDR1 SGHRS, CDR2 YFSETQ. Trimming removed 3 bases from V and 3 bases from J; junction bases left unmatched: 8. CDR3 size: 15 residues.

The chain couples TRBV28 to TRBJ2-2; tentatively, D is TRBD1 (6 bases). V lost 7 bases and J 3 bases, leaving 15 bases between the germline ends. The CDR3 is made up of 15 amino acids. Germline V gives CDR1 MDHEN, CDR2 SYDVKM. The CDR3 nucleotides read TGTGCCAGCATGGCAGGGGCTTTGGACACCGGGGAGCTGTTTTTT. Its protein product is CASMAGALDTGELFF.

This clonotype was picked up one time. The rearrangement uses TRBV7-2 and TRBJ2-5; D is ambiguous. Trimming shortened V by 4 bases and J by 3 bases, and 12 bases separated the two germline ends. CDR3 length: 14 amino acids. Germline V lookup: CDR1 SGHTA, CDR2 FQGNSA. The CDR3 is CASSSLWMKETQYF. CDR3 nucleotides: TGTGCCAGCAGCTCACTATGGATGAAAGAGACCCAGTACTTC.

The gene calls are TRBV25-1 and TRBJ1-2; D is unresolved. The length of the CDR3 is 15 residues. V was cut by 4 bases and J by 0 bases, with 12 bases left in between. The germline gives CDR1 MGHDK, CDR2 SYGVNS. The CDR3 nucleotides are TGTGCCAGCAGTGGGTGGGGAGAGGCTAACTATGGCTACACCTTC. This sequence encodes CASSGWGEANYGYTF.

V gene TRBV20-1 combines with J gene TRBJ2-5; 12 bases match TRBD1. The germline CDR1 and CDR2 sequences are DFQATT and SNEGSKA (reference sequence). CDR3 size: 14 residues. Here the CDR3 reads CSAPPGQGAWEQYF. CDR3 DNA sequence: TGCAGCGCCCCCCCGGGACAGGGGGCTTGGGAGCAGTACTTC.

The chain links TRBV18 to TRBJ2-1; 8 positions agree with TRBD2. V shed 1 base and J 4 bases; nucleotides not matched to a gene: 18. CDR3 length equals 20 residues. Germline CDR1 KGHSH, CDR2 LQKENI. CDR3 residues: CASSPLSPGFSGTTYNEQFF. DNA for the CDR3: TGTGCCAGCTCACCACTCTCCCCCGGGTTTAGCGGGACAACTTACAATGAGCAGTTCTTC.

The chain recombines TRBV7-9 with TRBJ2-2, with TRBD1 identical over 9 bases. The CDR3 loop spans 16 amino acids. V was clipped by 11 bases and J by 0 bases; unmatched bases: 10. Per the germline V gene, CDR1 is SEHNR and CDR2 is FQNEAQ (reference sequence). CDR3 sequence (DNA): TGTGCCGGCGGACAGGGGCCCAACGCGAACACCGGGGAGCTGTTTTTT. Protein: CAGGQGPNANTGELFF.

In its sample, this clonotype was seen a few times. The conserved phenylalanine or tryptophan normally closing the CDR3 is absent here, so this likely arose from a read error. In nucleotides, the CDR3 is TGCAGCGTTGTGGCCGGCGAAGAGACCCAGTACCTC. It encodes CSVVAGEETQYL. V is TRBV29-1 and J is TRBJ2-5; D gene unclear. With 4 bases removed from V and 3 bases from J, the gap between germline ends came to 9 bases. The CDR3 is 12 residues long. The V gene's germline CDR1 is SQVTM and CDR2 ANQGSEA.

This clonotype was seen more than once but under ten times. The chain couples TRBV27 to TRBJ2-3; TRBD2 agrees at 13 bases. The CDR3 runs to 16 residues. Trimming cost V 5 bases and J 2 bases; bases outside gene matches: 4. The germline V gene has CDR1 MNHEY and CDR2 SMNVEV (reference sequence). Written as DNA, the CDR3 is TGTGCCAGCAGTCCTGGACTAGCGGGAGTCACAGATACGCAGTATTTT. It encodes CASSPGLAGVTDTQYF.

This clonotype was recorded many times. V usage is TRBV20-1 and J usage is TRBJ2-5; the match to TRBD2 covers 7 bases. This CDR3 has 12 amino acids. Germline V CDR1 and CDR2: DFQATT, SNEGSKA (reference sequence). Germline trimming cut 6 bases from V and 5 bases from J; bases unmatched to any gene: 6. CDR3 nucleotide sequence: TGCAGTGCCCTGGGGGGGAGGGAGACCCAGTACTTC. This encodes CSALGGRETQYF.

This clonotype has a handful of counts. The chain links TRBV9 to TRBJ1-2, with 8 bases fitting TRBD1. With 4 bases clipped from V and 2 bases from J, the junction kept 4 bases outside the gene matches. Germline lookup yields CDR1 SGDLS and CDR2 YYNGEE. The CDR3 has 14 residues. Here the CDR3 DNA reads TGTGCCAGCAGCCCCTCAGGGGGCAACTATGGCTACACCTTC. Residues: CASSPSGGNYGYTF.

The chain couples TRBV5-1 to TRBJ2-5; 11 nucleotides line up with TRBD2. The better agreement between TRBJ2-1 and the DNA end casts doubt on the J call. The CDR3 extends over 16 amino acids. The V gene's germline CDR1 is SGHRS and CDR2 YFSETQ. The CDR3: CASTRTIAGGPDEQFF. CDR3 nucleotide sequence: TGCGCCAGCACACGAACTATAGCGGGGGGGCCGGATGAGCAGTTCTTC.

Turning to this clonotype: A much more abundant neighbour one base away suggests this may be a read error. The chain couples TRBV24-1 to TRBJ2-1; D call uncertain. The CDR3 has 12 residues. Trimming left V 4 bases short and J 3 bases short, with 3 bases between. Germline V CDR1 and CDR2: KGHDR, SFDVKD. Written as DNA, the CDR3 is TGTGCCACCAGTGACGGCTACAATGAGCAGTTCTTC. It codes for CATSDGYNEQFF.

On this clonotype: The junction shows a germline mismatch at one end, possibly a read error. The rearrangement uses TRBV5-1 and TRBJ2-1, with 8 bases matching TRBD2. CDR3 length: 15 residues. CDR1 and CDR2 (germline): SGHRS, YFSETQ. CDR3 loop: CASSLGAGGYKEQFF. CDR3 DNA: TGCGCCAGCAGCTTGGGGGCGGGAGGCTACAAGGAGCAGTTCTTC.

In its sample, this clonotype was seen a few times. V gene TRBV7-9 combines with J gene TRBJ2-7, with a tentative D call TRBD2 (5 bases). The CDR3 consists of 15 residues. In germline, CDR1 is SEHNR, CDR2 FQNEAQ (reference sequence). V was pared by 7 bases and J by 2 bases, with 18 bases between. The CDR3 region is CASTSTMGSTYEQYF. CDR3 coding DNA: TGTGCCAGCACCTCGACTATGGGTTCTACCTACGAGCAGTACTTC. Based on the CDR3 plus reference TRBV7-9 and TRBJ2-7, the full variable domain is DTGVSQNPRHKITKRGQNVTFRCDPISEHNRLYWYRQTLGQGPEFLTYFQNEAQLEKSRLLSDRFSAERPKGSFSTLEIQRTEQGDSAMYLCASTSTMGSTYEQYFGPGTRLTVT.

This clonotype was detected ten times or more. The chain employs TRBV7-2 and TRBJ1-2, with TRBD1 as a possible D gene (6 bases). This CDR3 is 14 amino acids long. Germline loops: CDR1 SGHTA, CDR2 FQGNSA. The ends were cut back, 1 base at V and 3 bases at J, with 9 bases in the middle. The CDR3 reads CASSLDRGDYGYTF. CDR3 sequence (DNA): TGTGCCAGCAGCTTAGATAGGGGGGACTATGGCTACACCTTC.

This clonotype was observed a few times. The chain couples TRBV20-1 to TRBJ2-4, with 12 bases lining up with TRBD2. The CDR3 has 15 amino acids. V trimming: 1 base; J trimming: 13 bases; junction bases outside the gene matches: 11. Germline V gene lookup returns CDR1 DFQATT and CDR2 SNEGSKA (reference sequence). The DNA for the CDR3 is TGCAGTGCTAGAGCTACCCTAGCGGGGGGGCCCTCCCAGTACTTC. Translation: CSARATLAGGPSQYF.

The chain has TRBV28 and TRBJ2-7; D is unclear. The CDR3 spans 14 residues. V shed 2 bases and J shed 2 bases, with 10 bases lying between them. Germline-derived CDR1 and CDR2 are MDHEN and SYDVKM. In nucleotides, the CDR3 is TGTGCCAGCAGTTTACTCACGGCCACCTACGAGCAGTACTTC. It codes for CASSLLTATYEQYF.

This sequence joins TRBV10-3 and TRBJ2-5, with no clear D. The CDR3 spans 13 residues. Trimming removed 3 bases from V and 5 bases from J, with 10 bases in between. Germline lookup yields CDR1 ENHRY and CDR2 SYGVKD. CDR3 protein: CAISESNSETQYF. CDR3 DNA: TGTGCCATCAGTGAATCTAATTCTGAGACCCAGTACTTC.